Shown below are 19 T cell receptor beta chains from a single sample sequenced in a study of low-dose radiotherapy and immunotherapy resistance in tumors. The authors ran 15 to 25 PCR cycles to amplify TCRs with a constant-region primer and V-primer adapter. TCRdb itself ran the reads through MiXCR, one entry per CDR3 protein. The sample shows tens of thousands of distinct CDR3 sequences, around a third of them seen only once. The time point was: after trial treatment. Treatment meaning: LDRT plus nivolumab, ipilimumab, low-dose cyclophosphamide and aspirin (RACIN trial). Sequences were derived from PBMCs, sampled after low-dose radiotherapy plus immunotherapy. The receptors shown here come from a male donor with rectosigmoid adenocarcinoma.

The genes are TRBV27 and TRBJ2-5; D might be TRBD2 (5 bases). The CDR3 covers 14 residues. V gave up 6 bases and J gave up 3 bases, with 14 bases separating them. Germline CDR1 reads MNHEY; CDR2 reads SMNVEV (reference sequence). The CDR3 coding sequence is TGTGCCAGCAGGTCCGGACTTGGGAAAGAGACCCAGTACTTC. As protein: CASRSGLGKETQYF.

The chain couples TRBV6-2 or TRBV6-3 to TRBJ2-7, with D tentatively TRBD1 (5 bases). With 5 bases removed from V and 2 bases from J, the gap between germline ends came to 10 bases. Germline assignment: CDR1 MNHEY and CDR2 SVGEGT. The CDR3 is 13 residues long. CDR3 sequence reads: CASSEWGAYEQYF. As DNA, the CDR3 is TGTGCCAGCAGTGAATGGGGCGCCTACGAGCAGTACTTC.

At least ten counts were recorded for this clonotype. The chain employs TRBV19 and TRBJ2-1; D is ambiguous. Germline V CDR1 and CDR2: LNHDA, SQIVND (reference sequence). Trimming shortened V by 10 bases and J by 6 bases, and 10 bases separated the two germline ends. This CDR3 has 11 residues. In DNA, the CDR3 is TGTGCCACCACGAAGGTCAATGAGCAGTTCTTC. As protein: CATTKVNEQFF. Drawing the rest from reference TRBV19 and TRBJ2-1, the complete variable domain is DGGITQSPKYLFRKEGQNVTLSCEQNLNHDAMYWYRQDPGQGLRLIYYSQIVNDFQKGDIAEGYSVSREKKESFPLTVTSAQKNPTAFYLCATTKVNEQFFGPGTRLTVL.

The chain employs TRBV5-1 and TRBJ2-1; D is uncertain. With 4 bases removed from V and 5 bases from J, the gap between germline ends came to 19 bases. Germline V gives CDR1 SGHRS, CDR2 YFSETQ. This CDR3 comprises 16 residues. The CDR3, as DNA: TGCGCCAGCAGCCCCGCCCCCCCGCGCACCAACAATGAGCAGTTCTTC. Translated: CASSPAPPRTNNEQFF.

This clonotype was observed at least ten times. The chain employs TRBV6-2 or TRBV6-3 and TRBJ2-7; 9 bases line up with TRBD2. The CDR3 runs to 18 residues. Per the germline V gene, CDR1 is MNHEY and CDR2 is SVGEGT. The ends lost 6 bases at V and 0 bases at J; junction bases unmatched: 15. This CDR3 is CASSPPGSGGSFSYEQYF. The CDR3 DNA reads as TGTGCCAGCAGCCCCCCAGGTAGCGGGGGCTCTTTCTCCTACGAGCAGTACTTC.

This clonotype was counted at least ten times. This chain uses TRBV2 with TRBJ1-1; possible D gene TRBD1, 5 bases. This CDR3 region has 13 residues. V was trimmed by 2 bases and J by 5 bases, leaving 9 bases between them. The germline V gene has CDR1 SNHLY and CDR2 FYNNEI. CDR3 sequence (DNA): TGTGCCAGCAGTGAAAACTGGGGGACTGAAGCTTTCTTT. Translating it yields CASSENWGTEAFF.

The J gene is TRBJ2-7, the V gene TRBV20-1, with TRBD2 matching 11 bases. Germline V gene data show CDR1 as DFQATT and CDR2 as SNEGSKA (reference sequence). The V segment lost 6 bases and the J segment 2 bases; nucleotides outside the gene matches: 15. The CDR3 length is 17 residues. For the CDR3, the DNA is TGCAGTGCACCCGGACAGGGTTTTAGCGGGGGGGCCTACGAGCAGTACTTC. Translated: CSAPGQGFSGGAYEQYF.

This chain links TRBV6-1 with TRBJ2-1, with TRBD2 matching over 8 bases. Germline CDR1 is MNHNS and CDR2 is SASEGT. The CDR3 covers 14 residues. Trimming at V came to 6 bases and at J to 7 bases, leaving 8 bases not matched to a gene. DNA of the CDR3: TGTGCCAGCAGAACTAGCGGACTCTTTAATGAGCAGTTCTTC. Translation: CASRTSGLFNEQFF.

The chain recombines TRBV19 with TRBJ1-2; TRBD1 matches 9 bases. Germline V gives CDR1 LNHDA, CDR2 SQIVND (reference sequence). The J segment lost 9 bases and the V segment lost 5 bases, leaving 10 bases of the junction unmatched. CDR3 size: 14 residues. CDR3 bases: TGTGCCAGTAGTTTCGGGACAGGGATGGATCGCTACACCTTC. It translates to CASSFGTGMDRYTF.

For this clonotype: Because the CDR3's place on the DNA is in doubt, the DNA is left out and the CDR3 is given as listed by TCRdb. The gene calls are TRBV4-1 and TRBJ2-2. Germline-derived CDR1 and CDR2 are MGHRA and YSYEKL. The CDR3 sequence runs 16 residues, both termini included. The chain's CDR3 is CASSLSAHDTGELFFF.

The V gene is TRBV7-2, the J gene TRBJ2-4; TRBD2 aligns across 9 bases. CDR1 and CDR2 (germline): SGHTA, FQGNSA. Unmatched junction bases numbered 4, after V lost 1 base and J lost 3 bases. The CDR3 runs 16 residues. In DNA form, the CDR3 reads TGTGCCAGCAGCTTAGTTAGCGGGGGTGTCAAAAACATTCAGTACTTC. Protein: CASSLVSGGVKNIQYF.

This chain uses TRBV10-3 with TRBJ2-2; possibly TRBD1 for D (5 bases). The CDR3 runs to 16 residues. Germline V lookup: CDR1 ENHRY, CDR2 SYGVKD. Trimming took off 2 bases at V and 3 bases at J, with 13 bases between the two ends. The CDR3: CAISERAGQDTGELFF. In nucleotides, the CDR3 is TGTGCCATCAGTGAGAGGGCAGGGCAGGACACCGGGGAGCTGTTTTTT.

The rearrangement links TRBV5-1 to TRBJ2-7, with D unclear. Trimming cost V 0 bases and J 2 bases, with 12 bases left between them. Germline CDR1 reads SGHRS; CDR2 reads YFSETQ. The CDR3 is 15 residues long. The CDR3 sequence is CASSLASADTYEQYF. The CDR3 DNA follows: TGCGCCAGCAGCTTGGCCTCAGCTGATACCTACGAGCAGTACTTC.

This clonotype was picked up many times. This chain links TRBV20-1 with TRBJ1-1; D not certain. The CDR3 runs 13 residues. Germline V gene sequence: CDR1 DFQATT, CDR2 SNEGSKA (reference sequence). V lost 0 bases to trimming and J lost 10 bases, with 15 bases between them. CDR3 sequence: CSARDGEEKGAFF. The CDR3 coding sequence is TGCAGTGCTAGAGATGGGGAGGAAAAGGGAGCTTTCTTT.

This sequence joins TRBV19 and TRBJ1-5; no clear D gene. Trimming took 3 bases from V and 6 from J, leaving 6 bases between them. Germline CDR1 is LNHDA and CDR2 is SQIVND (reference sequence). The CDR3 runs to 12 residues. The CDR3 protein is CASSMLGQPQHF. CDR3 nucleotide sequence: TGTGCCAGTAGTATGCTCGGTCAGCCCCAGCATTTT.

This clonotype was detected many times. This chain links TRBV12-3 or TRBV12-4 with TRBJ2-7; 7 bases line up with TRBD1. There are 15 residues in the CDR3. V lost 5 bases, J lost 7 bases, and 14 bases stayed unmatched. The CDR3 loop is CASSQRQGLRVEQYF. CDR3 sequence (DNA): TGTGCCAGCAGTCAACGACAGGGTCTTAGGGTTGAGCAGTACTTC.

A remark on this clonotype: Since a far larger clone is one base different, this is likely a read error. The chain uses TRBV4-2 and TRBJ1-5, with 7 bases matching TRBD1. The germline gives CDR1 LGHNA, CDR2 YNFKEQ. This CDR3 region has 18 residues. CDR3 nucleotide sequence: TGTACCAGCAGCTTAGCGGGGACAGCCGTATATAGCAATCGGCCCCAGCATTTT. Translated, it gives CTSSLAGTAVYSNRPQHF.

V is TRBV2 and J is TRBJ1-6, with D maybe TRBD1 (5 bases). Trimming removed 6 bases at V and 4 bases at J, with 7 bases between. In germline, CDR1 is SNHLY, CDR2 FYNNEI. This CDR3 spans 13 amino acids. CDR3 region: CASRGAYNSPLHF. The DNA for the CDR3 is TGTGCCAGCAGAGGGGCGTATAATTCACCCCTCCACTTT.

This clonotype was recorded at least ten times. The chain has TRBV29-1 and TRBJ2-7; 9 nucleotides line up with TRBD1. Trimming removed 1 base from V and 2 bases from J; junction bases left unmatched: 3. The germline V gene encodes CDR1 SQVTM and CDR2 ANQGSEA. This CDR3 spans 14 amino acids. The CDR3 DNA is TGCAGCGTTGAAGGGACAGGGGAACCCTACGAGCAGTACTTC. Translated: CSVEGTGEPYEQYF.